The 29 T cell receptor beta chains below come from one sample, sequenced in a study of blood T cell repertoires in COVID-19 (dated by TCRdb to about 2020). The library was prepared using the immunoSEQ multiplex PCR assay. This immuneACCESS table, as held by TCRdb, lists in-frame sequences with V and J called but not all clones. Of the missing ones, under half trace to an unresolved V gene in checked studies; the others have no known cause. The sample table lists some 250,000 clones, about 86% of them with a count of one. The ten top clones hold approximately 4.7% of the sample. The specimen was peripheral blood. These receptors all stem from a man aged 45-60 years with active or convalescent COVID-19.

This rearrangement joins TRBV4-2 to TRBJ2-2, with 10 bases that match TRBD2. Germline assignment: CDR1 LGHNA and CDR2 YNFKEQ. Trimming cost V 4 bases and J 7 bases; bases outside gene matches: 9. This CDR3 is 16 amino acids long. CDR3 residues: CASSPGERGGLGELFF. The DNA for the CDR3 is TGTGCCAGCAGCCCAGGGGAGCGGGGGGGCCTCGGGGAGCTGTTTTTT.

DNA for the CDR3: TGTGCCAGTAGTGTAGGGACTAGCGGGGGCGATGAGCAGTTCTTC. Amino acid sequence: CASSVGTSGGDEQFF. The chain joins TRBV19 to TRBJ2-1; 14 bases align to TRBD2. In germline, CDR1 is LNHDA, CDR2 SQIVND (reference sequence). With 5 bases clipped from V and 8 bases from J, the junction kept 5 bases outside the gene matches. This CDR3 is 15 amino acids long.

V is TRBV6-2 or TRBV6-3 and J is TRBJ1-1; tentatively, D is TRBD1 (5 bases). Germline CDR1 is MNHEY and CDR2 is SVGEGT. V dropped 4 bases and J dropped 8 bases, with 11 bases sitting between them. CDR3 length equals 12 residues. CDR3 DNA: TGTGCCAGCAGTTCAACGGGGGGGGAAGCTTTCTTT. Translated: CASSSTGGEAFF.

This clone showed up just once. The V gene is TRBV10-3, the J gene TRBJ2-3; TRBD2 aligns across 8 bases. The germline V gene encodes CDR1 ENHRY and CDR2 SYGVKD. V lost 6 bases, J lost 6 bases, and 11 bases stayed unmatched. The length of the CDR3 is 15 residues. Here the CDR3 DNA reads TGTGCCATCAGACCCGGGGGCGCGGGGGGCGATACGCAGTATTTT. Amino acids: CAIRPGGAGGDTQYF.

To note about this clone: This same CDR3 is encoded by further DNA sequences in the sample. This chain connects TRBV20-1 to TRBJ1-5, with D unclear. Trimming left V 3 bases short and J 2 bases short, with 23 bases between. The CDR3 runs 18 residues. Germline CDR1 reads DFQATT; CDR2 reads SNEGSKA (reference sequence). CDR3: CSASSFVDLVLGNQPQHF. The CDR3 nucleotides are TGCAGTGCTAGTTCTTTTGTGGACTTGGTGTTGGGCAATCAGCCCCAGCATTTT.

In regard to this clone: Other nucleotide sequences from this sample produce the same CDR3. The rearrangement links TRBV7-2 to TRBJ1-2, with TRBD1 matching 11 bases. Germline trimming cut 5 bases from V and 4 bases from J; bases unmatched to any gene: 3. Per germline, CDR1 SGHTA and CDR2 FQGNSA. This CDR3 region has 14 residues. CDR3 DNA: TGTGCCAGCAGCGCTGGGACAGGGGGCTATGGCTACACCTTC. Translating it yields CASSAGTGGYGYTF. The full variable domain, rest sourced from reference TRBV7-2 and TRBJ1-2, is GAGVSQSPSNKVTEKGKDVELRCDPISGHTALYWYRQSLGQGLEFLIYFQGNSAPDKSGLPSDRFSAERTGGSVSTLTIQRTQQEDSAVYLCASSAGTGGYGYTFGSGTRLTVV.

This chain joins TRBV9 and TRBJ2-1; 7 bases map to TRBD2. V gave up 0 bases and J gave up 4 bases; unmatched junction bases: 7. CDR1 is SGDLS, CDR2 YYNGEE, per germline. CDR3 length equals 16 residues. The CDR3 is CASSVGASGAYNEQFF. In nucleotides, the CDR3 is TGTGCCAGCAGCGTAGGGGCTAGCGGAGCTTACAATGAGCAGTTCTTC.

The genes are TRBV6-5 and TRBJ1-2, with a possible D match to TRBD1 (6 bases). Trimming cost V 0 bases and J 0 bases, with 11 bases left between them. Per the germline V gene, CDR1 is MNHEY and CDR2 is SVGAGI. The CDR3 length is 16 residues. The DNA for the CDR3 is TGTGCCAGCAGTTACTCCGCGGGGGCTGCTAACTATGGCTACACCTTC. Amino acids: CASSYSAGAANYGYTF.

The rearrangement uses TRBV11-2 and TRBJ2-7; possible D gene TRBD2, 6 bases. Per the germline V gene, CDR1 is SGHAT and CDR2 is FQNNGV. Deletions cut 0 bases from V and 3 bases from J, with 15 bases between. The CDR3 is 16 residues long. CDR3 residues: CASSLDGAGFNYEQYF. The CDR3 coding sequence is TGTGCCAGCAGCTTAGATGGGGCGGGGTTTAACTACGAGCAGTACTTC.

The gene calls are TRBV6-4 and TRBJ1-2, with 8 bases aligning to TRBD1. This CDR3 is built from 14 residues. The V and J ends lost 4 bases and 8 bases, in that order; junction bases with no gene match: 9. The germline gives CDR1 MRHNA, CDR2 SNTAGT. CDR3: CASSVSSQGAGYTF. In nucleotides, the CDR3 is TGTGCCAGCAGTGTGTCGTCCCAGGGGGCCGGCTACACCTTC.

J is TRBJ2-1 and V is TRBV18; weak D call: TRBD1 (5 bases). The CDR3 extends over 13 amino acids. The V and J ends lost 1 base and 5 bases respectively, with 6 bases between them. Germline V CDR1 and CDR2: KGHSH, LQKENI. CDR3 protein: CASSPRGHNEQFF. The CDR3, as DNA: TGTGCCAGCTCACCACGGGGCCACAATGAGCAGTTCTTC.

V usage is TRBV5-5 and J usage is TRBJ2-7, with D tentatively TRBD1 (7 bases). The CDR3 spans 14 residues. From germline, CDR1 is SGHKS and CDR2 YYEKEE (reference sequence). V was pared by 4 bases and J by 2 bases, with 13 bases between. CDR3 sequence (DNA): TGTGCCAGCAGCCCGCGGGACAGTACCTACGAGCAGTACTTC. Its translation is CASSPRDSTYEQYF. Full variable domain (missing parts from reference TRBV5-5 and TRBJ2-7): DAGVTQSPTHLIKTRGQQVTLRCSPISGHKSVSWYQQVLGQGPQFIFQYYEKEERGRGNFPDRFSARQFPNYSSELNVNALLLGDSALYLCASSPRDSTYEQYFGPGTRLTVT.

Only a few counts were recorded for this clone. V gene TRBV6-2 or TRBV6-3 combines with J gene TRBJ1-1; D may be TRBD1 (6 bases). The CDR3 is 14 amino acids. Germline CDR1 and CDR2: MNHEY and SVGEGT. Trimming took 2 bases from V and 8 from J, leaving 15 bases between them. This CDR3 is CASSYPQGRMEAFF. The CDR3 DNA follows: TGTGCCAGCAGTTACCCACAGGGTAGGATGGAAGCTTTCTTT.

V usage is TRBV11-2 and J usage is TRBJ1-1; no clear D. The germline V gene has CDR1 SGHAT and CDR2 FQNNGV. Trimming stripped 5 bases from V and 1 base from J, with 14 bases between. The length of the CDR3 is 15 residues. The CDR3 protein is CASSAMGRRNTEAFF. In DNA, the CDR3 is TGTGCCAGCAGCGCAATGGGGAGACGGAACACTGAAGCTTTCTTT. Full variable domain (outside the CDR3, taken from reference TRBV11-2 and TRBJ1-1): EAGVAQSPRYKIIEKRQSVAFWCNPISGHATLYWYQQILGQGPKLLIQFQNNGVVDDSQLPKDRFSAERLKGVDSTLKIQPAKLEDSAVYLCASSAMGRRNTEAFFGQGTRLTVV.

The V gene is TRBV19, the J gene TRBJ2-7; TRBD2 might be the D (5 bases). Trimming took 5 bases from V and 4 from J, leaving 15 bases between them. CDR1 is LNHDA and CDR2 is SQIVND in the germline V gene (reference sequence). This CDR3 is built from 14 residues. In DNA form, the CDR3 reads TGTGCCAGTAGTCTTCGGACTGAGCCATACGAGCAGTACTTC. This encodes CASSLRTEPYEQYF. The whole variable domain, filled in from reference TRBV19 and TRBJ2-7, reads DGGITQSPKYLFRKEGQNVTLSCEQNLNHDAMYWYRQDPGQGLRLIYYSQIVNDFQKGDIAEGYSVSREKKESFPLTVTSAQKNPTAFYLCASSLRTEPYEQYFGPGTRLTVT.

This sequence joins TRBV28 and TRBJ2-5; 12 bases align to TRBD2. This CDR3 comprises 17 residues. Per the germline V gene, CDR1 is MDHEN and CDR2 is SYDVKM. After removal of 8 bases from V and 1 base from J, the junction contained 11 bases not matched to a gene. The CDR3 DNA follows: TGTGCCAGCGCGACCTCGGGACTAGCGGGTCCCCAAGAGACCCAGTACTTC. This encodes CASATSGLAGPQETQYF.

The CDR3 bases are TGTGCCATCAGCCCCGACGGGACTAGCGGCTCCTACGAGCAGTACTTC. It codes for CAISPDGTSGSYEQYF. The chain joins TRBV10-3 to TRBJ2-7; 11 nucleotides align to TRBD2. The V gene end was trimmed by 6 bases and the J gene end by 0 bases; junction bases not matched to a gene: 7. The germline CDR1 and CDR2 sequences are ENHRY and SYGVKD. This CDR3 region has 16 residues.

CDR3 in DNA: TGCGCCAGCAGCTTGGGGGGACAGGGGCGCAATGAGCAGTTCTTC. Protein product: CASSLGGQGRNEQFF. The V gene is TRBV5-1, the J gene TRBJ2-1; 10 bases map to TRBD1. The germline gives CDR1 SGHRS, CDR2 YFSETQ. The CDR3 sequence is 15 residues long. Unmatched junction bases numbered 3, after V lost 0 bases and J lost 6 bases.

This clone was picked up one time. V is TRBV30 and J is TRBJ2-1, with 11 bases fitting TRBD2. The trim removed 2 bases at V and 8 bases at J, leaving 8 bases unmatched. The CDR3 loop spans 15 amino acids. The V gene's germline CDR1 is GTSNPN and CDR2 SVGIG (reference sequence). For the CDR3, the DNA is TGTGCCTGGAGTCTTGGACTAGCGGGCCTGGATGAGCAGTTCTTC. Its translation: CAWSLGLAGLDEQFF. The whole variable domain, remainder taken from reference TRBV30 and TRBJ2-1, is SQTIHQWPATLVQPVGSPLSLECTVEGTSNPNLYWYRQAAGRGLQLLFYSVGIGQISSEVPQNLSASRPQDRQFILSSKKLLLSDSGFYLCAWSLGLAGLDEQFFGPGTRLTVL.

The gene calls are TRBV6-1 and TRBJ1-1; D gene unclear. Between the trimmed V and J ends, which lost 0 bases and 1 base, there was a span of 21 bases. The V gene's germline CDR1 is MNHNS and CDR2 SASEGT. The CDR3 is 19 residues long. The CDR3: CASSEAVHGREIGNTEAFF. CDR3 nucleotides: TGTGCCAGCAGTGAAGCCGTTCATGGAAGGGAGATTGGGAACACTGAAGCTTTCTTT.

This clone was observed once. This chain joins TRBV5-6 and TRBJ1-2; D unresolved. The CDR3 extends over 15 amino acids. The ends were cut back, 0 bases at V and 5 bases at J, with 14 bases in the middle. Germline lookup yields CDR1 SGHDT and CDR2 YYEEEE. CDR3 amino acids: CASSLGMDSGYGYTF. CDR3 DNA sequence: TGTGCCAGCAGCTTGGGCATGGACTCGGGATATGGCTACACCTTC.

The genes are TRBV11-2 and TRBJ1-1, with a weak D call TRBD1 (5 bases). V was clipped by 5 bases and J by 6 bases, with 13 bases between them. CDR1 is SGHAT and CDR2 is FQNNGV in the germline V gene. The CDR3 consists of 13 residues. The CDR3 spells CASSTPRTPEAFF. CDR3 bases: TGTGCCAGCAGCACACCCCGGACACCTGAAGCTTTCTTT.

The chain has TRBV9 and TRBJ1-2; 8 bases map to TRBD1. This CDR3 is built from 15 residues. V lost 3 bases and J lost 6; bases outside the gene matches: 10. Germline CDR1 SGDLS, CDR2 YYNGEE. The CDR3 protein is CASSEGAGTGDGYTF. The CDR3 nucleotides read TGTGCCAGCAGCGAGGGGGCCGGGACAGGTGATGGCTACACCTTC.

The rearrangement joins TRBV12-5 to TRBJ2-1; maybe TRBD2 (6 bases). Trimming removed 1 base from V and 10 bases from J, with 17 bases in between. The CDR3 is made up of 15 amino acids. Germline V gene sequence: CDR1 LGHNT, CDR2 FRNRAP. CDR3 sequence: CASGLDRLGLREQFF. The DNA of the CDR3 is TGTGCTAGTGGTTTGGACCGATTGGGACTTAGGGAGCAGTTCTTC.

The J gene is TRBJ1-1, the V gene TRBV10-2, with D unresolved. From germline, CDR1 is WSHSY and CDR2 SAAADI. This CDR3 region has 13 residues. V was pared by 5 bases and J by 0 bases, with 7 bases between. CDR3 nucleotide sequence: TGCGCCAGCAGTCCCCTTATGAACACTGAAGCTTTCTTT. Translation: CASSPLMNTEAFF.

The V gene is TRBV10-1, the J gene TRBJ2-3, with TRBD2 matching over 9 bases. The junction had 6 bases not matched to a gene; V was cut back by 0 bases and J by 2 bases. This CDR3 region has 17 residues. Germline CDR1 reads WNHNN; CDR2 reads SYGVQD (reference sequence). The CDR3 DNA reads TGCGCCAGCAGTGAGTCGGCGACTAGCGGAGCCACAGATACGCAGTATTTT. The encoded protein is CASSESATSGATDTQYF.

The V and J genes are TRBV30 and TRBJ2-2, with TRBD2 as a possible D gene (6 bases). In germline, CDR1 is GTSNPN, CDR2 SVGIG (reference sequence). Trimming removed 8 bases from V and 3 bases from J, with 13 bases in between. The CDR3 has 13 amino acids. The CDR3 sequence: CAGVREDTGELFF. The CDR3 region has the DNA TGTGCCGGGGTGAGGGAGGACACCGGGGAGCTGTTTTTT.

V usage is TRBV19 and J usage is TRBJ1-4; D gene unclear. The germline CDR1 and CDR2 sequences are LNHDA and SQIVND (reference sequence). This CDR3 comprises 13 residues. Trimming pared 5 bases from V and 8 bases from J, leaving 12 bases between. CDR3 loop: CASSFAVEEKLFF. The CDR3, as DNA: TGTGCCAGTAGTTTTGCCGTGGAGGAAAAACTGTTTTTT.

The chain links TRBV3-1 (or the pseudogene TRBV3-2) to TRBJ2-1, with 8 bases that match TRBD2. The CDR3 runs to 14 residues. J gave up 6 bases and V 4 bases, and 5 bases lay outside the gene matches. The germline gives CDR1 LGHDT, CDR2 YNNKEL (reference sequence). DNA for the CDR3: TGTGCCAGCAGCCTTTATAGCGGGGCCAATGAGCAGTTCTTC. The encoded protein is CASSLYSGANEQFF.